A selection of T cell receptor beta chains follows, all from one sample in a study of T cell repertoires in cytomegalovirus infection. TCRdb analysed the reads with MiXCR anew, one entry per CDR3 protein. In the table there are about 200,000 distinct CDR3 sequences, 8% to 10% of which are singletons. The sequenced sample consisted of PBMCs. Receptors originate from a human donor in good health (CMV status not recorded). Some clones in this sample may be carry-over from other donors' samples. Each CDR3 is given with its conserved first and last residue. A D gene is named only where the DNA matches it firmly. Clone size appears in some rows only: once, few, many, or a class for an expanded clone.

cdr3_nt: TGCAGTGCTAGAGTTCCGGGGACCTACGAGCAGTACTTC
cdr3_aa: CSARVPGTYEQYF
v_call: TRBV20-1
j_call: TRBJ2-7
d_call: .
clone_size: many

cdr3_nt: TGTGCCAGCAGGACGACAGGCTCCTACGAGCAGTACTTC
cdr3_aa: CASRTTGSYEQYF
v_call: TRBV7-2
j_call: TRBJ2-7
d_call: .
clone_size: many

cdr3_nt: TGTGCCAGCAGCGACACCCGGACAGATACGCAGTATTTT
cdr3_aa: CASSDTRTDTQYF
v_call: TRBV28
j_call: TRBJ2-3
d_call: .
clone_size: few

cdr3_nt: TGTGCCACCAGGAAGAAATCGACAGGGGAGTATGGCTACACCTTC
cdr3_aa: CATRKKSTGEYGYTF
v_call: TRBV15
j_call: TRBJ1-2
d_call: TRBD1
clone_size: .

cdr3_nt: TGTGCCAGCAGCAGGACAGATGAAAAACTGTTTTTT
cdr3_aa: CASSRTDEKLFF
v_call: TRBV2
j_call: TRBJ1-4
d_call: .
clone_size: few

cdr3_nt: TGTGCCAGCAGCTTATCCGGCCTCGGGGGAAACACCATATATTTT
cdr3_aa: CASSLSGLGGNTIYF
v_call: TRBV7-2
j_call: TRBJ1-3
d_call: .
clone_size: many

cdr3_nt: TGTGCCAGCAGCTATAGGGACAGGGTTTTCTCTGGGGCCAACGTCCTGACTTTC
cdr3_aa: CASSYRDRVFSGANVLTF
v_call: TRBV5-4
j_call: TRBJ2-6
d_call: TRBD1
clone_size: .

cdr3_nt: TGTGCCAGCAGCCCGCCGGGACGGGGGGAAACTGAAGCTTTCTTT
cdr3_aa: CASSPPGRGETEAFF
v_call: TRBV7-2
j_call: TRBJ1-1
d_call: .
clone_size: many

cdr3_nt: TGCGCCAGCAGCTTGGATCGCTCCGATAATGGTTCACCCCTCCACTTT
cdr3_aa: CASSLDRSDNGSPLHF
v_call: TRBV5-1
j_call: TRBJ1-6
d_call: .
clone_size: .

cdr3_nt: TGTGCCAGCAGTGCAGCGGGTTCCTACAATGAGCAGTTCTTC
cdr3_aa: CASSAAGSYNEQFF
v_call: TRBV6-4
j_call: TRBJ2-1
d_call: .
clone_size: .

cdr3_nt: TGTGCCAGCAGTCAAAGATACAATGAGCAGTTCTTC
cdr3_aa: CASSQRYNEQFF
v_call: TRBV7-8
j_call: TRBJ2-1
d_call: .
clone_size: many

cdr3_nt: TGTGCCAGCAGCTTAGTGACTAGCGGGACAGATACGCAGTATTTT
cdr3_aa: CASSLVTSGTDTQYF
v_call: TRBV7-2
j_call: TRBJ2-3
d_call: TRBD2
clone_size: many

cdr3_nt: TGTGCCAGCAGCCACCCGGGACAAAACTATGGCTACACCTTC
cdr3_aa: CASSHPGQNYGYTF
v_call: TRBV7-8
j_call: TRBJ1-2
d_call: .
clone_size: many

cdr3_nt: TGTGCCAGCAGCTTCGGTAGCGGGATCCGTGAGGAGCAGTTCTTC
cdr3_aa: CASSFGSGIREEQFF
v_call: TRBV7-8
j_call: TRBJ2-1
d_call: TRBD2
clone_size: many

cdr3_nt: TGCAGCTCCCTCGGAGGGCTGAACACTGAAGCTTTCTTT
cdr3_aa: CSSLGGLNTEAFF
v_call: TRBV29-1
j_call: TRBJ1-1
d_call: .
clone_size: .

cdr3_nt: TGCGCCAGCAGAGACACTAAAAACACCGGGGAGCTGTTTTTT
cdr3_aa: CASRDTKNTGELFF
v_call: TRBV4-3
j_call: TRBJ2-2
d_call: .
clone_size: .

cdr3_nt: TGTGCCAGCAGTGACGCTCAACAGACCTTAGAATACGAGCAGTACTTC
cdr3_aa: CASSDAQQTLEYEQYF
v_call: TRBV28
j_call: TRBJ2-7
d_call: .
clone_size: few

cdr3_nt: TGCAGCGTTGAAGGGGTAGCGGGAGAAACGACCGGGGAGCTGTTTTTT
cdr3_aa: CSVEGVAGETTGELFF
v_call: TRBV29-1
j_call: TRBJ2-2
d_call: TRBD2
clone_size: few

cdr3_nt: TGTGCCAGCAGCTTAGTCCCCGGAAACACCATATATTTT
cdr3_aa: CASSLVPGNTIYF
v_call: TRBV7-2
j_call: TRBJ1-3
d_call: .
clone_size: many

cdr3_nt: TGTGCCAGCAGCTTAGCACAGGGCCGGCACGAGCAGTACTTC
cdr3_aa: CASSLAQGRHEQYF
v_call: TRBV7-2
j_call: TRBJ2-7
d_call: .
clone_size: many

cdr3_nt: TGTGCCAGCAGCTTTGCTTCGCCAGCAGATACGCAGTATTTT
cdr3_aa: CASSFASPADTQYF
v_call: TRBV7-3
j_call: TRBJ2-3
d_call: .
clone_size: .

cdr3_nt: TGCAGTGCTAGAACCGGGACAGGGAAAGCTTTCTTT
cdr3_aa: CSARTGTGKAFF
v_call: TRBV20-1
j_call: TRBJ1-1
d_call: TRBD1
clone_size: few

cdr3_nt: TGTGCCAGCAGTGATCACTTCAATGAGCAGTTCTTC
cdr3_aa: CASSDHFNEQFF
v_call: TRBV2
j_call: TRBJ2-1
d_call: .
clone_size: few

cdr3_nt: TGTGCCAGCAGCCACGGACAGGGCTACGAGCAGTACTTC
cdr3_aa: CASSHGQGYEQYF
v_call: TRBV7-2
j_call: TRBJ2-7
d_call: TRBD1
clone_size: many

cdr3_nt: TGTGCCAGCAGCTTAACAGGGAATGGGAGAGACACCATATATTTT
cdr3_aa: CASSLTGNGRDTIYF
v_call: TRBV7-2
j_call: TRBJ1-3
d_call: .
clone_size: many

cdr3_nt: TGTGCCAGCAGCTTAGTCTCGTCCCCTCCAAACTACACCTTC
cdr3_aa: CASSLVSSPPNYTF
v_call: TRBV7-8
j_call: TRBJ1-2
d_call: .
clone_size: few

cdr3_nt: TGTGCCAGCAGTGGACAGGGGAGCTCCTACGAGCAGTACTTC
cdr3_aa: CASSGQGSSYEQYF
v_call: TRBV12-3/TRBV12-4
j_call: TRBJ2-7
d_call: TRBD1
clone_size: many

cdr3_nt: TGTGCCAGCAGCCCGACAGGGAACTCCTACGAGCAGTACTTC
cdr3_aa: CASSPTGNSYEQYF
v_call: TRBV9
j_call: TRBJ2-7
d_call: TRBD1
clone_size: .

cdr3_nt: TGTGCCAGCAGCCCGGCGGTAGTAGGCGAGCAGTACTTC
cdr3_aa: CASSPAVVGEQYF
v_call: TRBV5-4
j_call: TRBJ2-7
d_call: .
clone_size: many

cdr3_nt: TGTGCCAGCAGCCCCAGGACAGGGCTTACCGGGGAGCTGTTTTTT
cdr3_aa: CASSPRTGLTGELFF
v_call: TRBV12-3/TRBV12-4
j_call: TRBJ2-2
d_call: TRBD1
clone_size: few

cdr3_nt: TGTGCCAGCAGCTCCCCCTCCCGACTAGCTATTTCCTACAATGAGCAGTTCTTC
cdr3_aa: CASSSPSRLAISYNEQFF
v_call: TRBV7-9
j_call: TRBJ2-1
d_call: TRBD2
clone_size: many

cdr3_nt: TGTGCCAGCAGCTTCGGGACAGTCACAGATACGCAGTATTTT
cdr3_aa: CASSFGTVTDTQYF
v_call: TRBV7-2
j_call: TRBJ2-3
d_call: TRBD1
clone_size: many

cdr3_nt: TGTGCCAGCAGCTTGAATAGGGTCGGGGTAGATACGCAGTATTTT
cdr3_aa: CASSLNRVGVDTQYF
v_call: TRBV5-8
j_call: TRBJ2-3
d_call: .
clone_size: many

cdr3_nt: TGTGCCAGCAGCCCTCGGGACTATGGCTACACCTTC
cdr3_aa: CASSPRDYGYTF
v_call: TRBV7-9
j_call: TRBJ1-2
d_call: .
clone_size: many

cdr3_nt: TGTGCCAGCAGCCCAGGGAGTGTCCCTGAAGCTTTCTTT
cdr3_aa: CASSPGSVPEAFF
v_call: TRBV7-8
j_call: TRBJ1-1
d_call: .
clone_size: many

cdr3_nt: TGTGCCAGCAGCTTTAGACCGTTTTTAGGGGGAGCAGCCTACAATGAGCAGTTCTTC
cdr3_aa: CASSFRPFLGGAAYNEQFF
v_call: TRBV12-3/TRBV12-4
j_call: TRBJ2-1
d_call: .
clone_size: many

cdr3_nt: TGTGCCAGCAGCCTTGACAGGGGGCTCCACGAGCAGTACTTC
cdr3_aa: CASSLDRGLHEQYF
v_call: TRBV7-6
j_call: TRBJ2-7
d_call: TRBD1
clone_size: many

cdr3_nt: TGTGCCAGCAGTTCCAGGACAGCCCTTAACTATGGCTACACCTTC
cdr3_aa: CASSSRTALNYGYTF
v_call: TRBV6-2/TRBV6-3
j_call: TRBJ1-2
d_call: .
clone_size: few

cdr3_nt: TGTGCCAGCAGCTTAGGGACAGTCGGGGCAGATACGCAGTATTTT
cdr3_aa: CASSLGTVGADTQYF
v_call: TRBV7-2
j_call: TRBJ2-3
d_call: .
clone_size: many

cdr3_nt: TGTGCCAGCAGCCCCCGGACAGGGGGGTATGGCTACACCTTC
cdr3_aa: CASSPRTGGYGYTF
v_call: TRBV7-2
j_call: TRBJ1-2
d_call: TRBD1
clone_size: many

cdr3_nt: TGTGCCAGCAGTTTATCGGTCGGAAAGAACACTGAAGCTTTCTTT
cdr3_aa: CASSLSVGKNTEAFF
v_call: TRBV12-3/TRBV12-4
j_call: TRBJ1-1
d_call: .
clone_size: many

cdr3_nt: TGTGCCAGCAGCTTAGACAGGGGGCCCACAGATACGCAGTATTTT
cdr3_aa: CASSLDRGPTDTQYF
v_call: TRBV11-2
j_call: TRBJ2-3
d_call: TRBD1
clone_size: many

cdr3_nt: TGCAGTGCTATAAGACAGGGGTTGGACACTGAAGCTTTCTTT
cdr3_aa: CSAIRQGLDTEAFF
v_call: TRBV20-1
j_call: TRBJ1-1
d_call: TRBD1
clone_size: few

cdr3_nt: TGTGCCAGCAGCTTAGAAGGGACAGGGCCTGGCGAGCAGTACTTC
cdr3_aa: CASSLEGTGPGEQYF
v_call: TRBV7-2
j_call: TRBJ2-7
d_call: TRBD1
clone_size: many

cdr3_nt: TGTGCCAGCAGCGGCAGGGGGCGCGTTGAAAAACTGTTTTTT
cdr3_aa: CASSGRGRVEKLFF
v_call: TRBV11-2
j_call: TRBJ1-4
d_call: TRBD1
clone_size: many

cdr3_nt: TGTGCCAGCAGTTCGCACACGAACAGGGGGCGTAACACTGAAGCTTTCTTT
cdr3_aa: CASSSHTNRGRNTEAFF
v_call: TRBV12-3/TRBV12-4
j_call: TRBJ1-1
d_call: TRBD1
clone_size: many